This T cell receptor (beta chain) was recorded in a study of cytomegalovirus exposure and HLA in healthy donors. Concerning this clone: Its specificity is not known.

Primers for the PCR totalled 60 Vbeta and 13 Jbeta. Only in-frame clones appear in the TCRdb table, and some are missing; sequencing was by immunoSEQ multiplex PCR. The table shows a few hundred thousand clones, with about 80% occurring only once. V lost 5 bases and J 2 bases, leaving 19 bases between the germline ends. The CDR3 length is 16 residues. From germline, CDR1 is SGHTA and CDR2 FQGNSA. General study results and limits: A few of the chains that were CMV-associated were confirmed in vitro to be specific for CMV antigens. In a later analysis, DRB1 alleles had the most associated TCRs; HLA-C alleles the fewest.

The TCR originated in a woman aged 50 to 65 in good health and CMV-seropositive. The source material was PBMCs. V usage is TRBV7-2 and J usage is TRBJ2-7; D is possibly TRBD1 (6 bases). In DNA form, the CDR3 reads TGTGCCAGCAGCCCATCCTTAAACAGGGTTACCTACGAGCAGTACTTC. It encodes CASSPSLNRVTYEQYF.